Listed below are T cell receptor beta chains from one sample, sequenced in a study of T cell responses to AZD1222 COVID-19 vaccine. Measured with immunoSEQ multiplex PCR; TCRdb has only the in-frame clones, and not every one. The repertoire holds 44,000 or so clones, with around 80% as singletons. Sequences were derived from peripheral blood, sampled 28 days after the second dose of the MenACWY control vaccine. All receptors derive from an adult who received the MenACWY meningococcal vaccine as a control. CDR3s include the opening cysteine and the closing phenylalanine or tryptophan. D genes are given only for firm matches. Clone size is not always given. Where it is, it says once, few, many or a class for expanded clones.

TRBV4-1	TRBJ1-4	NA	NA	TGCGCCAGCAGCCCTGGTGGCACAACTAATGAAAAACTGTTTTTT	CASSPGGTTNEKLFF
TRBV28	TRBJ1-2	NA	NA	TGTGCCAGCAGTTTACCAGGGAGGGATGGCTACACCTTC	CASSLPGRDGYTF
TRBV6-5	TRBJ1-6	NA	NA	TGTGCCAGCACAAATGCGGGGGAATTTTCACCCCTCCACTTT	CASTNAGEFSPLHF
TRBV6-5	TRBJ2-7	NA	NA	TGTGCCAGCAGTCACAGTCAGGCGAACTACGAGCAGTACTTC	CASSHSQANYEQYF
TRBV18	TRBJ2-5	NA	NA	TGTGCCAGCTCACCCATATTACAGGAGACCCAGTACTTC	CASSPILQETQYF
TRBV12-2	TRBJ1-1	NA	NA	TGTGCAAGTCGCCCCCGGCATTGCGCTGAAGCTTTCTTT	CASRPRHCAEAFF
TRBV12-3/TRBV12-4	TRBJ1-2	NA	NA	TGTGCCAGCAGGCAGACTGGGGTCGTGGGCTACACCTTC	CASRQTGVVGYTF
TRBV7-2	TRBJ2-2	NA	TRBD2	TGTGCCAGCAGCAGCGGGTCGGCGGGAGCCGGGGAGCTGTTTTTT	CASSSGSAGAGELFF
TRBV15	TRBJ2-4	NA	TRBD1	TGTGCCACCAGCCCGGGACAGGCCCAAAACATTCAGTACTTC	CATSPGQAQNIQYF
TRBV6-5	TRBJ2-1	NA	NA	TGTGCCAGCAGATCGAACAGATACAACTACAATGAGCAGTTCTTC	CASRSNRYNYNEQFF
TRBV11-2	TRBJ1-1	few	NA	TGTGCCAGCAGCCCGCGGGCGGCCACTGAAGCTTTCTTT	CASSPRAATEAFF
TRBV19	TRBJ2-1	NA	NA	TGTGCCACCCGGCCCCTCCTGGGACCTGAGCAGTTCTTC	CATRPLLGPEQFF
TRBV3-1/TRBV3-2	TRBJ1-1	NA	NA	TGTGCCAGCAACCCTTCGGACTCGAACACTGAAGCTTTCTTT	CASNPSDSNTEAFF